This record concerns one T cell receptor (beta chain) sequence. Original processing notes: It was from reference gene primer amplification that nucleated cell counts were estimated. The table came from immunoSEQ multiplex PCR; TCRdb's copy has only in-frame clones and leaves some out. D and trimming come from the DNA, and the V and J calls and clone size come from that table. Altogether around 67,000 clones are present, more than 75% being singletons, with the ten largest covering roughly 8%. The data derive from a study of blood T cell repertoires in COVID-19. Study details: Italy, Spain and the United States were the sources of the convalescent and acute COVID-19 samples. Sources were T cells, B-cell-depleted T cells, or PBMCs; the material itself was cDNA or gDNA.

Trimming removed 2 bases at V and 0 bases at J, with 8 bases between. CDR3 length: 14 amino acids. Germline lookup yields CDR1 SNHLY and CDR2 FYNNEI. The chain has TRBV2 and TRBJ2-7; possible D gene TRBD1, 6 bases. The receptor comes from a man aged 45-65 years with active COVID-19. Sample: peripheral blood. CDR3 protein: CASSEWDTSYEQYF. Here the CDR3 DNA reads TGTGCCAGCAGTGAATGGGACACCTCCTACGAGCAGTACTTC. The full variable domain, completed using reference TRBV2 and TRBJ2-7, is EPEVTQTPSHQVTQMGQEVILRCVPISNHLYFYWYRQILGQKVEFLVSFYNNEISEKSEIFDDQFSVERPDGSNFTLKIRSTKLEDSAMYFCASSEWDTSYEQYFGPGTRLTVT.